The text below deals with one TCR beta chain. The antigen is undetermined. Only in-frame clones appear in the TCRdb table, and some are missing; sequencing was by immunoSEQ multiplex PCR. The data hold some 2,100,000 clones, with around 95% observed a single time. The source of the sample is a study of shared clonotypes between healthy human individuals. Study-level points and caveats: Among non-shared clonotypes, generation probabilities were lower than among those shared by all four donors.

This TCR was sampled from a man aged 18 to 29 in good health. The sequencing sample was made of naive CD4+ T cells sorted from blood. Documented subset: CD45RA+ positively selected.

This CDR3 reads CASSFNDRGNTIYF. CDR3 in DNA: TGTGCCAGCAGCTTTAATGACAGGGGAAACACCATATATTTT. The chain uses TRBV5-6 and TRBJ1-3; tentative D call: TRBD1 (6 bases). V dropped 2 bases and J dropped 4 bases, with 10 bases sitting between them. Germline values: CDR1 SGHDT, CDR2 YYEEEE. The CDR3 consists of 14 residues.